Listed below are T cell receptor beta chains from one sample, sequenced in a study of shared clonotypes between healthy human individuals. Profiled with immunoSEQ multiplex PCR; TCRdb holds only in-frame clones, not every one. Among roughly 2.4 million clones listed, approximately 96% were seen once. Sequenced material: naive CD4+ T cells sorted from blood. The receptors here all came from a man younger than 35 in good health. Each CDR3 is given with its conserved first and last residue. The D gene is left open where the match is weak. Size values are once, few and many counts, or a class for expanded clones, and some rows have none.

.,TRBJ2-2,TRBV15,.,TGTGCCACCAGCAGTTACCCCGGGCCTCCAGAGGAGCTGTTTTTT,CATSSYPGPPEELFF
TRBD2,TRBJ2-5,TRBV5-1,.,TGCGCCAGCAGCTCCTTTGCGGGGGGCCGAGAGACCCAGTACTTC,CASSSFAGGRETQYF
.,TRBJ2-5,TRBV7-9,.,TGTGCCAGCAGCCGAACACCGCAGACCCAGTACTTC,CASSRTPQTQYF
.,TRBJ1-4,TRBV5-1,.,TGCGCCAGCAGCGCGACGGGACTCCCTCAAGAAAAACTGTTTTTT,CASSATGLPQEKLFF
.,TRBJ2-7,TRBV6-6,.,TGTGCCAGCAGAACTGGGAGCTACGAGCAGTACTTC,CASRTGSYEQYF
TRBD2,TRBJ2-7,TRBV5-4,.,TGTGCCAGCAGCGGGACTAGCGAATACGAGCAGTACTTC,CASSGTSEYEQYF
TRBD2,TRBJ2-7,TRBV7-2,.,TGTGCCAGCAGCTCCTCGGGCCAAATAGCGGGAGTCTCCGAGCAGTACTTC,CASSSSGQIAGVSEQYF
.,TRBJ2-3,TRBV18,.,TGTGCCAGCTCACCAAGGGGAACAGATACGCAGTATTTT,CASSPRGTDTQYF
.,TRBJ2-1,TRBV7-9,once,TGTGCCAGCAGCCCCGGGACTACCGGGGGCAGTGAGCAGTTCTTC,CASSPGTTGGSEQFF
.,TRBJ2-6,TRBV9,.,TGTGCCAGCAGCGGCGGAGGGACGCCTTTCTCTGGGGCCAACGTCCTGACTTTC,CASSGGGTPFSGANVLTF
TRBD1,TRBJ1-5,TRBV19,.,TGTGCCAGTAGTTCCTGGACAGGGAAAACCAATCAGCCCCAGCATTTT,CASSSWTGKTNQPQHF
TRBD1,TRBJ1-2,TRBV13,.,TGTGCCAGCAGTACGGGACAGGGTCTCTATGGCTACACCTTC,CASSTGQGLYGYTF
.,TRBJ1-1,TRBV6-5,.,TGTGCCAGCAGACCGCCCGGATCAGCTTTCACTGAAGCTTTCTTT,CASRPPGSAFTEAFF
.,TRBJ2-7,TRBV2,.,TGTGCCTCCTCGAACAGGGTCCCCTACGAGCAGTACTTC,CASSNRVPYEQYF
.,TRBJ2-7,TRBV29-1,.,TGCAGCGTTGAAACTCAGGGGTACGAGCAGTACTTC,CSVETQGYEQYF
.,TRBJ2-3,TRBV5-6,.,TGTGCCAGCAGCTGGCGGGACGGCACAGATACGCAGTATTTT,CASSWRDGTDTQYF
.,TRBJ2-7,TRBV9,.,TGTGCCAGCAGCAGACCAGGCTCCTACGAGCAGTACTTC,CASSRPGSYEQYF
.,TRBJ1-4,TRBV5-1,.,TGCGCCAGCAGCTTGACAGTGGCAACTAATGAAAAACTGTTTTTT,CASSLTVATNEKLFF
.,TRBJ1-6,TRBV28,.,TGTGCCAGCAGTTTGGGACTGATAAATTCACCCCTCCACTTT,CASSLGLINSPLHF
.,TRBJ1-2,TRBV9,.,TGTGCCAGCAGCAGCTTTTGGGCCCAAGGCTACACCTTC,CASSSFWAQGYTF
TRBD2,TRBJ2-3,TRBV11-2,.,TGTGCCAGCAGCTTAGGTTGGACTAGCGGGATTGGAGATACGCAGTATTTT,CASSLGWTSGIGDTQYF
TRBD2,TRBJ2-1,TRBV10-3,.,TGTGCCATCAGCCCCTTTGCGGGGGGCCCCAATGAGCAGTTCTTC,CAISPFAGGPNEQFF
.,TRBJ2-4,TRBV18,.,TGTGCCAGCTCACCAAGAGAAAAGGATCCGGACATTCAGTACTTC,CASSPREKDPDIQYF
.,TRBJ1-6,TRBV9,.,TGTGCCAGCAGCGGCGACCCTAGCGGACCCCTCCACTTT,CASSGDPSGPLHF
.,TRBJ1-2,TRBV6-1,.,TGTGCCAGCAATTTCCAGGCGCGAGTCGACTATGGCTACACCTTC,CASNFQARVDYGYTF
.,TRBJ1-1,TRBV28,.,TGTGCCAGCAGCATCCAGATGAACACTGAAGCTTTCTTT,CASSIQMNTEAFF
TRBD2,TRBJ2-3,TRBV2,.,TGTGCCAGCAGTTTTAAGACTAGCGGACCCATTCGACAGATCACGCAGTATTTT,CASSFKTSGPIRQITQYF
.,TRBJ1-6,TRBV18,few,TGTGCCAGCTCACCGACAGTTATAAATTCACCCCTCCACTTT,CASSPTVINSPLHF
TRBD2,TRBJ2-2,TRBV9,.,TGTGCCAGCAGCGTAAGCGGGGGGGCTGCTGGGGAGCTGTTTTTT,CASSVSGGAAGELFF
.,TRBJ1-4,TRBV29-1,.,TGCAGCGTCCGGGGAGGGAGTGAAAAACTGTTTTTT,CSVRGGSEKLFF
.,TRBJ1-4,TRBV5-1,few,TGCGCCAGCAGCTTGGGGACATCCTTTACAAATGAAAAACTGTTTTTT,CASSLGTSFTNEKLFF
.,TRBJ2-3,TRBV30,.,TGTGCCTGGAGTGTAGTCGGCGATACGCAGTATTTT,CAWSVVGDTQYF
.,TRBJ1-2,TRBV6-5,.,TGTGCCAGCAGCCCCGGGGGAGGCTACACCTTC,CASSPGGGYTF
.,TRBJ2-1,TRBV7-9,.,TGTGCCAGCAGTTCCGAACGCCCCACTAGTCTCGGTGAGCAGTTCTTC,CASSSERPTSLGEQFF
.,TRBJ1-1,TRBV6-6,.,TGTGCCAGCAGTTACCTGGGGAACACTGAAGCTTTCTTT,CASSYLGNTEAFF